The 20 T cell receptor beta chains below come from one sample, sequenced in a study of blood T cell repertoires in COVID-19. The protocol was immunoSEQ multiplex PCR, while the TCRdb copy is restricted to in-frame clones and leaves out a portion. The sample holds 75,000 to 95,000 clones, approximately 90% seen once. The sample was peripheral blood. These receptors all stem from a man between 45 and 60 years old with active COVID-19.

CDR3 sequence reads: CASGTGGFEQFF. The CDR3 region has the DNA TGTGCCAGTGGGACAGGGGGCTTTGAGCAGTTCTTC. The chain employs TRBV19 and TRBJ2-1; 12 bases line up with TRBD1. Per germline, CDR1 LNHDA and CDR2 SQIVND (reference sequence). This CDR3 is built from 12 residues. Losses at the gene ends were 8 bases for V and 9 bases for J; bases not matched to a gene: 2.

The genes are TRBV4-3 and TRBJ2-3; D ambiguous. CDR1 LGHNA and CDR2 YSLEER come from the germline V gene. Trimming stripped 8 bases from V and 4 bases from J, with 13 bases between. The CDR3 length is 13 residues. The chain's CDR3 is CASALRNADTQYF. Written as DNA, the CDR3 is TGCGCCAGCGCTTTGAGGAACGCAGATACGCAGTATTTT.

The CDR3 sequence is CASSAMEGQMNTEAFF. In DNA form, the CDR3 reads TGTGCCAGCAGTGCCATGGAGGGGCAAATGAACACTGAAGCTTTCTTT. The gene calls are TRBV2 and TRBJ1-1; possible D gene TRBD1, 5 bases. V gave up 4 bases and J gave up 0 bases, with 15 bases separating them. Per the germline V gene, CDR1 is SNHLY and CDR2 is FYNNEI. The CDR3 runs 16 residues.

This clone was found a few times. This chain links TRBV6-1 with TRBJ1-2; D is ambiguous. The CDR3 consists of 13 residues. Germline V CDR1 and CDR2: MNHNS, SASEGT. The V gene lost 2 bases and the J gene lost 8 bases, with 12 bases spanning the gap. The CDR3 DNA sequence: TGTGCCAGCAGTGAACTCACCAGCGGGGGCTACACCTTC. Protein sequence: CASSELTSGGYTF.

This CDR3 reads CASSQDLWTSFYEQFF. CDR3 bases: TGTGCCAGCAGCCAAGATCTTTGGACTAGTTTCTATGAGCAGTTCTTC. The chain joins TRBV3-1 (or the pseudogene TRBV3-2) to TRBJ2-1; 7 bases map to TRBD2. The trim removed 0 bases at V and 8 bases at J, leaving 10 bases unmatched. Per germline, CDR1 LGHDT and CDR2 YNNKEL (reference sequence). The CDR3 extends over 16 amino acids.

This clone was counted only a few times. The J gene is TRBJ2-7, the V gene TRBV7-8; TRBD2 might be the D (5 bases). Trimming took 5 bases from V and 0 from J, leaving 8 bases between them. Germline V CDR1 and CDR2: SGHVS, FQNEAQ. The CDR3 has 13 residues. CDR3 residues: CASSLTSSYEQYF. The CDR3 region has the DNA TGTGCCAGCAGCCTAACTAGCTCCTACGAGCAGTACTTC.

V and J are TRBV2 and TRBJ1-1, with a tentative D call TRBD1 (6 bases). Germline values: CDR1 SNHLY, CDR2 FYNNEI. V was pared by 8 bases and J by 4 bases, with 17 bases between. The CDR3 is 14 residues long. CDR3 bases: TGTGCCAGCCCAGTAGGGAGGGGGGGCACTGAAGCTTTCTTT. This translates into CASPVGRGGTEAFF.

This rearrangement joins TRBV9 to TRBJ2-2, with 10 bases that match TRBD2. Looked up from germline, CDR1 is SGDLS and CDR2 is YYNGEE. After removal of 0 bases from V and 6 bases from J, the junction contained 2 bases not matched to a gene. This CDR3 spans 15 amino acids. Here the CDR3 reads CASSVGGTSAGELFF. In nucleotides, the CDR3 is TGTGCCAGCAGCGTAGGGGGGACTAGCGCCGGGGAGCTGTTTTTT.

The chain recombines TRBV5-1 with TRBJ1-3; 8 bases map to TRBD1. CDR1 is SGHRS, CDR2 YFSETQ, per germline. J gave up 0 bases and V 4 bases, and 9 bases lay outside the gene matches. The CDR3 is made up of 17 amino acids. The CDR3: CASSLNPDRDSGNTIYF. The CDR3 DNA follows: TGCGCCAGCAGCCTAAACCCGGACAGGGACTCTGGAAACACCATATATTTT.

In its sample, this clone was seen a few times. The chain has TRBV9 and TRBJ1-6; D may be TRBD1 (5 bases). The germline V and J ends were trimmed by 0 bases and 11 bases, with 12 bases remaining between them. This CDR3 spans 14 amino acids. The germline gives CDR1 SGDLS, CDR2 YYNGEE. The CDR3 reads CASSVEGFGTPLHF. The CDR3 DNA sequence: TGTGCCAGCAGCGTAGAGGGGTTTGGAACACCCCTCCACTTT. Full variable domain (outside the CDR3, taken from reference TRBV9 and TRBJ1-6): DSGVTQTPKHLITATGQRVTLRCSPRSGDLSVYWYQQSLDQGLQFLIQYYNGEERAKGNILERFSAQQFPDLHSELNLSSLELGDSALYFCASSVEGFGTPLHFGNGTRLTVT.

V is TRBV7-2 and J is TRBJ2-5; TRBD1 agrees at 8 bases. The CDR3 consists of 18 residues. Trimming cost V 1 base and J 0 bases; bases outside gene matches: 10. Germline values: CDR1 SGHTA, CDR2 FQGNSA. The CDR3 region has the DNA TGTGCCAGCAGCTTAGAACGGTTCCTGACAGGGGACCAAGAGACCCAGTACTTC. Its translation is CASSLERFLTGDQETQYF.

V is TRBV5-5 and J is TRBJ2-1; 13 bases are a match to TRBD2. Germline CDR1 SGHKS, CDR2 YYEKEE (reference sequence). Trimming at V came to 1 base and at J to 7 bases, leaving 5 bases not matched to a gene. CDR3 length equals 16 residues. The CDR3 sequence is CASSLWTSGRRNEQFF. CDR3 coding DNA: TGTGCCAGCAGCTTGTGGACTAGCGGGAGAAGGAATGAGCAGTTCTTC.

In this sample, this clone turned up once. The chain couples TRBV4-3 to TRBJ1-2; 11 nucleotides agree with TRBD1. The junction had 6 bases not matched to a gene; V was cut back by 0 bases and J by 6 bases. Germline V CDR1 and CDR2: LGHNA, YSLEER. CDR3 length equals 16 residues. This chain's CDR3 is CASSQEGQGARHGYTF. In nucleotides, the CDR3 is TGCGCCAGCAGCCAAGAAGGACAGGGGGCGCGACATGGCTACACCTTC.

To note about this clone: Sequence at one end of the junction differs from germline and may be a read error. The chain joins TRBV4-3 to TRBJ2-1, with D possibly matching TRBD2 (5 bases). CDR1 is LGHNA and CDR2 is YSLEER in the germline V gene. The CDR3 is 17 residues long. The CDR3 loop reads CASSPGERPFSNNEQFF. The DNA for the CDR3 is TGCGCCAGCAGCCCCGGGGAGCGGCCTTTCTCCAACAATGAGCAGTTCTTC.

This clone was seen a few times. The chain carries TRBV3-1 (or the pseudogene TRBV3-2) and TRBJ1-3; D might be TRBD1 (5 bases). Trimming took 7 bases from V and 2 from J, leaving 15 bases between them. The CDR3 has 15 amino acids. Germline CDR1 and CDR2: LGHDT and YNNKEL (reference sequence). CDR3 in amino acids: CASTSGSVPGNTIYF. The CDR3 nucleotides read TGTGCCAGCACATCAGGGTCGGTCCCTGGAAACACCATATATTTT.

This chain links TRBV19 with TRBJ1-1, with TRBD1 identical over 9 bases. Germline CDR1 reads LNHDA; CDR2 reads SQIVND (reference sequence). This CDR3 comprises 16 residues. V shed 0 bases, J shed 5 bases, and the junction held 7 bases outside the gene matches. The CDR3 DNA reads TGTGCCAGTAGTATAGATCGAGAGACAGGGGGGACTGAAGCTTTCTTT. It is translated as CASSIDRETGGTEAFF.

The chain combines TRBV29-1 with TRBJ2-2; 8 positions agree with TRBD1. Germline CDR1 is SQVTM and CDR2 is ANQGSEA. Losses at the gene ends were 0 bases for V and 3 bases for J; bases not matched to a gene: 3. The CDR3 length is 15 residues. CDR3 nucleotide sequence: TGCAGCGTTGAAGATCGGGACAGGTACACCGGGGAGCTGTTTTTT. It codes for CSVEDRDRYTGELFF.

This chain links TRBV7-6 with TRBJ2-1; D not certain. The CDR3 covers 15 residues. The V end was cut by 1 base, the J end by 2 bases, with 9 bases between. The germline CDR1 and CDR2 sequences are SGHVS and FNYEAQ. CDR3: CASSLDGFTYNEQFF. Written as DNA, the CDR3 is TGTGCCAGCAGCTTAGACGGTTTCACCTACAATGAGCAGTTCTTC.

This chain links TRBV28 with TRBJ2-5; possible D gene TRBD2, 5 bases. Germline V gene lookup returns CDR1 MDHEN and CDR2 SYDVKM. The germline V and J ends were trimmed by 3 bases and 5 bases, with 13 bases remaining between them. This CDR3 comprises 14 residues. CDR3 nucleotides: TGTGCCAGCAGTTTCCGGGGAGTTCACGAGACCCAGTACTTC. Amino acid sequence: CASSFRGVHETQYF.

This clone has only one observation. V and J are TRBV28 and TRBJ1-4; tentative D call: TRBD1 (6 bases). This CDR3 contains 13 residues. CDR1 is MDHEN and CDR2 is SYDVKM in the germline V gene. V was trimmed by 10 bases and J by 7 bases, leaving 16 bases between them. The CDR3 DNA follows: TGTGCCACGACGGACAGATTGGGTGAAAAACTGTTTTTT. Its translation is CATTDRLGEKLFF.